Here is one TCR beta chain with its context. Its recognized antigen is unknown. Per-base quality was not reported, and no clone a single base away is much larger than it. The entry originates in a study of blood T cell repertoires in COVID-19 (dated by TCRdb to 2018 to 2021). General notes on the study: Samples from collaborators originated in the United States, Italy and Spain and spanned both the acute and convalescent phases of COVID-19. The material from the prospective study consisted of cDNA or gDNA derived from T cells, B-cell-depleted T cells, or PBMCs. Subjects who had been exposed to COVID-19, were actively infected with it, or had recovered from it provided the deeply sampled blood TCRbeta repertoires that made up the dataset. A freely available public database, intended as a resource for researchers studying the immune response to SARS-CoV-2, is where the repertoires were released. Samples were obtained from the ongoing ImmuneRACE study (first 160 participants) and from 1,254 subjects provided by 6 global collaborators. Nearly every sample came with metadata listing a de-identified subject ID, COVID-19 status, age in years and sex. Where available, HLA class I and class II types were taken from metadata supplied by the sample provider and were not determined by assay-based typing. What the research found in general, with its limitations: The quantity of clinical and demographic metadata differed by source and by participant and was supplied without curation.

Collaborating institutions collected whole blood in K2EDTA tubes following their own protocols. For TCRbeta analysis, collaborator samples were shipped as frozen whole blood, as isolated PBMCs, or as DNA extracted from either sample type. TCRbeta CDR3 regions were amplified from genomic DNA using the immunoSEQ Assay, a bias-controlled multiplex PCR. In the source study's methods: Within the assay, amplification of reference gene primers was used to estimate how many nucleated cells each sample contained. To quantify the absolute abundance of each unique TCRbeta CDR3 rearrangement, sequence reads were collapsed and filtered. Productive Simpson clonality was computed per sample as the square root of Simpson's diversity index over productive rearrangements. Drawn from immuneACCESS, this table holds only the in-frame rearrangements with V and J called that TCRdb kept. Clones are partly lost; checked studies trace under half to an unresolved V gene and leave the rest unexplained. V and J calls and clone size follow that table, whereas D and trimming were derived from the DNA. In this sample the table shows some 140,000 clones, 70% to 80% of which occur a single time. 10% to 14% of the sample is taken by the ten largest.

The germline ends are 11 bases apart after V is trimmed by 8 bases and J by 2 bases. The germline V gene (reference sequence) yields MNHEY for CDR1 and SMNVEV for CDR2. The CDR3 measures 13 amino acids from cysteine to phenylalanine. The entry retains the CDR3 DNA only, 39 bases that are in frame from base 1. The sequence joins TRBV27 to TRBJ2-3; the D gene is perhaps TRBD1, from 6 matching bases. The sample was peripheral blood. The TCR originated in a human donor in a cohort sampled during active COVID-19. The DNA sequence is TGTGCCAGCGAAGACAGGAACACAGATACGCAGTATTTT. Its translation reads: CASEDRNTDTQYF.